The TCR beta chain under discussion was sequenced for a study of OX40 agonist ivuxolimab in advanced cancers. Here immunoSEQ multiplex PCR was the method, and the copy in TCRdb shows in-frame clones only, minus some. Among about 70,000 clones, just over 85% were seen once, and the ten largest hold 2% to 2.5%. The V end lost 4 bases, the J end lost 0 bases, and 13 bases lay between the germline ends. This CDR3 has 15 residues. Looked up from germline, CDR1 is LGHNA and CDR2 is YNFKEQ. The receptor's source is an adult with an advanced solid tumor such as melanoma, head and neck, liver or kidney cancer. This chain uses TRBV4-2 with TRBJ2-7; possible D gene TRBD1, 7 bases. The material was CD4+ or CD8+ T cells sorted from blood, obtained in a trial of the OX40 agonist ivuxolimab. CDR3: CASSPRGESSYEQYF. The CDR3 DNA reads as TGTGCCAGCAGCCCCAGGGGGGAATCCTCCTACGAGCAGTACTTC.